This T cell receptor beta chain emerged from a study of long-term antiretroviral therapy in people with HIV. Findings and limits, study-wide: Diversity rose after ART but stayed below transplant donor controls. In the period from the mid-2000s to the late 2010s, blood was collected, possibly under older ART regimens.

As for this clone: Its antigen is unknown.

Sequencing relied on immunoSEQ assay v3.0, run at survey level. Per-sample sequencing targets were about 40,000-55,000 T-cell genomes. Assay used: immunoSEQ multiplex PCR; TCRdb lists only in-frame clones, some missing. The table records 11,000 to 15,000 clones, roughly 88% of them present only once. The TCR was taken from a man aged 25 to 40 with HIV. The material sequenced was unsorted PBMCs, taken 0.4 years after starting antiretroviral therapy.

The CDR3 spells CASSESIRPPYNEQFF. CDR3 coding DNA: TGCGCCAGCAGTGAGTCGATTAGACCCCCTTACAATGAGCAGTTCTTC. The gene calls are TRBV10-2 and TRBJ2-1; D is unresolved. Trimming cost V 0 bases and J 4 bases, with 13 bases left between them. CDR1 is WSHSY, CDR2 SAAADI, per germline. CDR3 size: 16 residues.